This paragraph covers one T cell receptor (beta chain) sequence. Its antigen is not yet known. No base quality values were provided; no much bigger clone lies one nucleotide off. This entry comes from a study of blood T cell repertoires in COVID-19 (dated by TCRdb to about 2020). A note on the overall study: The collaborator samples originated in the United States, Italy and Spain and spanned the acute and convalescent phases of COVID-19. The samples were drawn from two sources: the first 160 participants of the ongoing ImmuneRACE study, and 1,254 subjects contributed by 6 global collaborators. The repertoires were made available in a free public database intended to serve as a resource for research on the immune response to SARS-CoV-2. Subjects who had been exposed to COVID-19, were actively infected with it, or had recovered from it provided the deeply sampled blood TCRbeta repertoires that made up the dataset. The prospective study material was composed of cDNA or gDNA derived from T cells, B-cell-depleted T cells, or PBMCs. Where available, HLA class I and class II types were taken from metadata supplied by the sample provider and were not determined by assay-based typing. The sample metadata nearly always contained a de-identified subject ID, COVID-19 status, age in years and sex. Broad study findings and their caveats: The quantity of clinical and demographic metadata differed by source and by participant and was supplied without curation.

From the cysteine through the phenylalanine, the CDR3 covers 13 amino acids. Here the CDR3 DNA is all that survives: 39 bases in frame from base 1. The germline V gene specifies SQVTM as CDR1 and ANQGSEA as CDR2. The junction shows trimming of 6 bases on V and 5 bases on J, plus 16 bases between the germline ends. TCRbeta CDR3 regions were amplified from genomic DNA using the immunoSEQ Assay, a bias-controlled multiplex PCR. Per the source publication's procedure: The number of nucleated cells in each sample was estimated by amplification of reference gene primers within the assay. Sequence reads were collapsed and filtered to measure the absolute abundance of every unique TCRbeta CDR3 rearrangement. For each sample, productive Simpson clonality was calculated by taking the square root of Simpson's diversity index across productive rearrangements. As stored in TCRdb, this immuneACCESS dataset retains in-frame rearrangements with V and J assigned. A fraction of the clones does not appear; measured against another copy, unresolved V genes explain less than half of the discrepancy, and the remainder lacks a known reason. V, J and clone size derive from that table, while D and trimming were established from the DNA sequence. This sample is represented by 160,000 or so clones; around 84% of them were singletons. Approximately 5.4% of the sample is in the top ten clones.

In Seattle, one collaborating source enrolled patients while the infection was active and tracked those patients longitudinally over the course of disease. The collaborating institutions used their own protocols to collect whole blood in K2EDTA tubes. For TCRbeta analysis, collaborators shipped samples in one of three forms: frozen whole blood, isolated PBMCs, or DNA extracted from either of those sample types. This sequence was found in a woman between 50 and 59 years old with COVID-19, enrolled during active disease. Sequencing was done on a sample of peripheral blood. The chain joins TRBV29-1 to TRBJ2-5, with a tentative D gene TRBD2 over 6 matching bases. The bases read TGCAGCGTGGAATACGGGGGTTCGGAGACCCAGTACTTC. It translates as CSVEYGGSETQYF.